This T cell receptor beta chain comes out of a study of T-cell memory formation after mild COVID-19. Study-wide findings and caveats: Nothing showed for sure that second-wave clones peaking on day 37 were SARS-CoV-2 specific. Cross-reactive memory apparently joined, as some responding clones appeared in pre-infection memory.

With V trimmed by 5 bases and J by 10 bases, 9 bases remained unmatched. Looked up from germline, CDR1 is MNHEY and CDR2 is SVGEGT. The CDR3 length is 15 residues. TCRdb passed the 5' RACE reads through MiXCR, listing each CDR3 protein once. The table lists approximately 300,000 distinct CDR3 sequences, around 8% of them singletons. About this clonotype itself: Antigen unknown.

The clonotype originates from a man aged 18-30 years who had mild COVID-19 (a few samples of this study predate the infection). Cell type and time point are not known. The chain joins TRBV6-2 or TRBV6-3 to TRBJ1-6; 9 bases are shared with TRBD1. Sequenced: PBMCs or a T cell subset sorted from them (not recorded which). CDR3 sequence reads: CASSQDRGLISPLHF. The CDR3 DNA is TGTGCCAGCAGTCAGGACAGGGGCCTGATATCACCCCTCCACTTT.